This TCR beta chain was obtained from a study of blood T cell repertoires in COVID-19. The sample holds a few counts of this clone. The method was immunoSEQ multiplex PCR; TCRdb's version includes in-frame clones alone and lacks a portion of them. This repertoire shows fewer than 350,000 clones, 70% to 90% found once; its top ten account for about 12%. Trimming took 0 bases from V and 7 from J, leaving 4 bases between them. Germline V gene lookup returns CDR1 SGHAT and CDR2 FQNNGV. This CDR3 region has 11 residues. The rearrangement joins TRBV11-2 to TRBJ2-7; D call uncertain. The sample consisted of peripheral blood. This sequence originates from a woman aged 25-40 years with COVID-19, enrolled during active disease. DNA of the CDR3: TGTGCCAGCAGCTTAGATCGGGAGCAGTACTTC. Encoded protein: CASSLDREQYF.